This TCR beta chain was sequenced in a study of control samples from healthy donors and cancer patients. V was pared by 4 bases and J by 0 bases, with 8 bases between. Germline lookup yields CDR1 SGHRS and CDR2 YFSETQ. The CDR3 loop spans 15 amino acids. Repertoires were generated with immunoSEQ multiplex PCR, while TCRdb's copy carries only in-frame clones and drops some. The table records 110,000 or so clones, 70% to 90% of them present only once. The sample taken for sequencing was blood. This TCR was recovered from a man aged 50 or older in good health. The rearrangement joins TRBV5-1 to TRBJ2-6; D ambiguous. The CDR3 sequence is CASSGGNSGANVLTF. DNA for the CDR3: TGCGCCAGCAGCGGCGGAAACTCTGGGGCCAACGTCCTGACTTTC.